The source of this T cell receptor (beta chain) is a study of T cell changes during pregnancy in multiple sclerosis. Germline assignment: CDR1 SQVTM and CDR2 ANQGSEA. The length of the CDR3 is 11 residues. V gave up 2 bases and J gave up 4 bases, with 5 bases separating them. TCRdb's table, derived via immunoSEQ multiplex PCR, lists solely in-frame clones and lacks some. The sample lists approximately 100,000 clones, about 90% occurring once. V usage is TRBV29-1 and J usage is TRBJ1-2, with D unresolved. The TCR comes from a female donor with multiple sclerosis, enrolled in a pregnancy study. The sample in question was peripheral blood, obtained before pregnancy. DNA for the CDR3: TGCAGCGTTGAATCCGGCTATGGCTACACCTTC. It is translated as CSVESGYGYTF. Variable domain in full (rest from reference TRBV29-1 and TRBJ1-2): SAVISQKPSRDICQRGTSLTIQCQVDSQVTMMFWYRQQPGQSLTLIATANQGSEATYESGFVIDKFPISRPNLTFSTLTVSNMSPEDSSIYLCSVESGYGYTFGSGTRLTVV.